This passage covers 9 T cell receptor beta chains from one sample sequenced in a study of T cells after yellow fever vaccination (dated by TCRdb to about 2019). The sample's treatment or condition label, decoded: live attenuated yellow fever vaccine strain. To prepare the library, 5' RACE was applied. The sequencing machine was an Illumina HiSeq 2500. In-frame beta chains were kept once TCRdb had trimmed the public reads at Q25 with fastp and called clones with MiXCR. For every CDR3 protein sequence, its rows merge into one entry that carries the most common genes and DNA. This sample is represented by roughly 110,000 distinct CDR3 sequences; approximately 8.4% of them were singletons. The ten most abundant clones make up roughly 23% of the sample. Specimen: CD8+ T cells sorted from PBMCs, collected 45 days after the yellow fever booster vaccination. The source is a man aged 25 to 45 who received the YFV17D yellow fever vaccine.

This clonotype was detected ten times or more. The chain is built from TRBV29-1 and TRBJ2-6, with TRBD2 identical over 10 bases. This CDR3 is built from 15 residues. V trimming: 5 bases; J trimming: 0 bases; junction bases outside the gene matches: 1. CDR1 is SQVTM and CDR2 is ANQGSEA in the germline V gene. The CDR3 region is CSVLAGDSGANVLTF. The CDR3 DNA reads as TGCAGCGTTCTAGCGGGGGACTCTGGGGCCAACGTCCTGACTTTC.

This clonotype showed up many times. The V gene is TRBV6-5, the J gene TRBJ2-1; TRBD2 matches 7 bases. The trim removed 0 bases at V and 2 bases at J, leaving 10 bases unmatched. CDR3 size: 18 residues. CDR1 is MNHEY and CDR2 is SVGAGI in the germline V gene. The CDR3 sequence is CASSYSVLAEGTYNEQFF. The CDR3 coding sequence is TGTGCCAGCAGTTACTCTGTCCTAGCGGAAGGCACCTACAATGAGCAGTTCTTC.

This clonotype was seen many times. The chain couples TRBV5-6 to TRBJ2-1; 8 bases line up with TRBD2. After removal of 3 bases from V and 6 bases from J, the junction contained 11 bases not matched to a gene. CDR1 is SGHDT and CDR2 is YYEEEE in the germline V gene. The CDR3 runs to 16 residues. In nucleotides, the CDR3 is TGTGCCAGCAGCTCCCCCGTGACTAGCGCTTTCAATGAGCAGTTCTTC. Translated, it gives CASSSPVTSAFNEQFF.

At least ten counts were recorded for this clonotype. This chain links TRBV7-2 with TRBJ2-7; D not resolved. Germline V gene lookup returns CDR1 SGHTA and CDR2 FQGNSA. The V and J ends lost 4 bases and 0 bases respectively, with 10 bases between them. The CDR3 runs 14 residues. CDR3 loop: CASSSWTDSYEQYF. DNA of the CDR3: TGTGCCAGCAGCTCTTGGACGGACTCCTACGAGCAGTACTTC.

This clonotype was seen many times. This chain connects TRBV2 to TRBJ2-7, with TRBD2 as a possible D gene (6 bases). The CDR3 totals 14 residues. The germline V gene has CDR1 SNHLY and CDR2 FYNNEI. Trimming took 5 bases from V and 2 from J, leaving 13 bases between them. The CDR3 nucleotides are TGTGCCAGCAGTCCTCCTAGCGAAACCTACGAGCAGTACTTC. Protein sequence: CASSPPSETYEQYF.

This clonotype has at least ten counts. V usage is TRBV7-6 and J usage is TRBJ2-1; possible D gene TRBD1, 7 bases. V shed 5 bases and J shed 0 bases, with 17 bases lying between them. The CDR3 extends over 17 amino acids. CDR1 and CDR2 from the germline V gene are SGHVS and FNYEAQ. CDR3 DNA sequence: TGTGCCAGCAGCGGGTCCCAGGGGGGAAGCTCCTACAATGAGCAGTTCTTC. Its translation is CASSGSQGGSSYNEQFF.

In its sample, this clonotype was seen a few times. The J gene is TRBJ2-1, the V gene TRBV4-3, with a possible D match to TRBD1 (6 bases). Germline CDR1 and CDR2: LGHNA and YSLEER. With 0 bases removed from V and 4 bases from J, the gap between germline ends came to 13 bases. The CDR3 sequence is 16 residues long. The CDR3 reads CASSQDHRESYNEQFF. CDR3 in DNA: TGCGCCAGCAGCCAAGATCACAGGGAAAGTTACAATGAGCAGTTCTTC.

CDR3 amino acids: CASSPAGTAYEQYF. The CDR3 region has the DNA TGCGCCAGCAGCCCCGCCGGGACAGCTTACGAGCAGTACTTC. The rearrangement joins TRBV4-1 to TRBJ2-7; 7 positions match TRBD1. Germline V gene data show CDR1 as MGHRA and CDR2 as YSYEKL. This CDR3 contains 14 residues. The V and J ends lost 4 bases and 4 bases, in that order; junction bases with no gene match: 7.

A few counts support this clonotype. This chain joins TRBV27 and TRBJ1-5; TRBD1 might be the D (6 bases). With 2 bases removed from V and 7 bases from J, the gap between germline ends came to 9 bases. There are 13 residues in the CDR3. Germline CDR1 reads MNHEY; CDR2 reads SMNVEV (reference sequence). Written as DNA, the CDR3 is TGTGCCAGCAGTTTAACAGGGAGGCAGCCCCAGCATTTT. This translates into CASSLTGRQPQHF.